The text below deals with one T cell receptor (beta chain). The data belong to a study of blood T cell repertoires in COVID-19. Study information: In each case, the material was cDNA or gDNA derived from T cells, B-cell-depleted T cells, or PBMCs.

This CDR3 spans 14 amino acids. The germline V gene has CDR1 LNHDA and CDR2 SQIVND (reference sequence). The trim removed 5 bases at V and 0 bases at J, leaving 0 bases unmatched. Data came from immunoSEQ multiplex PCR; TCRdb stores just in-frame clones and leaves some out. The table includes 350,000 to 450,000 clones, 85% detected once. The sequence was obtained from a woman between 18 and 29 years old with acute or convalescent COVID-19. Sequencing was carried out using peripheral blood. This rearrangement joins TRBV19 to TRBJ1-4, with TRBD1 matching over 7 bases. CDR3 sequence (DNA): TGTGCCAGTAGTGGGACAGCAACTAATGAAAAACTGTTTTTT. Translated: CASSGTATNEKLFF. Full variable domain (missing parts from reference TRBV19 and TRBJ1-4): DGGITQSPKYLFRKEGQNVTLSCEQNLNHDAMYWYRQDPGQGLRLIYYSQIVNDFQKGDIAEGYSVSREKKESFPLTVTSAQKNPTAFYLCASSGTATNEKLFFGSGTQLSVL.